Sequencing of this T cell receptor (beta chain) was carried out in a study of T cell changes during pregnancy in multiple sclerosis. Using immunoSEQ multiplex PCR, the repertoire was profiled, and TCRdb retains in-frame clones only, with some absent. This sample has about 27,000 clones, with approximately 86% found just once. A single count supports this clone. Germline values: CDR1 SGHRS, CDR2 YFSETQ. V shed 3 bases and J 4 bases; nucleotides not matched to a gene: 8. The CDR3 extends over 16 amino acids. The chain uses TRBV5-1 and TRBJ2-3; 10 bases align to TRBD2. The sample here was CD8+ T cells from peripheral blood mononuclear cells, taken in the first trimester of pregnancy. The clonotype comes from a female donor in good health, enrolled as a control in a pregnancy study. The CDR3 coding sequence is TGCGCCAGCAGCTCACCAGCGGGGGGGCTGGCAGATACGCAGTATTTT. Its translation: CASSSPAGGLADTQYF.